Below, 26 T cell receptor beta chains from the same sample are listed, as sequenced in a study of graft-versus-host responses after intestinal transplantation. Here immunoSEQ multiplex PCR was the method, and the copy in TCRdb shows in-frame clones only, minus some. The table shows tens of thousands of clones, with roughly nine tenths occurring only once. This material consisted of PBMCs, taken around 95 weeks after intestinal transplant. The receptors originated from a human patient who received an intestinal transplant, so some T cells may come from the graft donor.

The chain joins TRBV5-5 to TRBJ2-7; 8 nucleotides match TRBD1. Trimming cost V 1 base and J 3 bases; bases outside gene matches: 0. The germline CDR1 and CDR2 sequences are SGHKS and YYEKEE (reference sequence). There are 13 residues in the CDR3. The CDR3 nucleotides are TGTGCCAGCAGCTTGACAGGGGGCTACGAGCAGTACTTC. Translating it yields CASSLTGGYEQYF. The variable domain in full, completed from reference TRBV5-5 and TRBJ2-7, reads DAGVTQSPTHLIKTRGQQVTLRCSPISGHKSVSWYQQVLGQGPQFIFQYYEKEERGRGNFPDRFSARQFPNYSSELNVNALLLGDSALYLCASSLTGGYEQYFGPGTRLTVT.

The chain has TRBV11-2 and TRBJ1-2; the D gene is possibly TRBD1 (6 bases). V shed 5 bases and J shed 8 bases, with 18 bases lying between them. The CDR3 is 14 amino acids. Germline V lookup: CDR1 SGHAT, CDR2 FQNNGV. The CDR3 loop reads CASSTYTGLKGYTF. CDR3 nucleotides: TGTGCCAGCAGCACTTATACAGGGCTGAAGGGCTACACCTTC.

The CDR3 region is CASTRTASTDTQYF. The CDR3 nucleotides are TGTGCCAGTACGAGGACAGCTAGCACAGATACGCAGTATTTT. This chain links TRBV19 with TRBJ2-3; a possible D gene is TRBD1 (6 bases). The V gene lost 7 bases and the J gene lost 0 bases, with 11 bases spanning the gap. Germline V gene data show CDR1 as LNHDA and CDR2 as SQIVND (reference sequence). This CDR3 region has 14 residues. The complete variable domain, with remaining parts taken from reference TRBV19 and TRBJ2-3, reads DGGITQSPKYLFRKEGQNVTLSCEQNLNHDAMYWYRQDPGQGLRLIYYSQIVNDFQKGDIAEGYSVSREKKESFPLTVTSAQKNPTAFYLCASTRTASTDTQYFGPGTRLTVL.

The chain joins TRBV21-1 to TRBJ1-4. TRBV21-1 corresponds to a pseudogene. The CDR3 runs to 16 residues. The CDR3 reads CASSKVLAAPNEKLFF. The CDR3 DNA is TGTGCCAGCAGCAAAGTTTTAGCGGCCCCTAATGAAAAACTGTTTTTT.

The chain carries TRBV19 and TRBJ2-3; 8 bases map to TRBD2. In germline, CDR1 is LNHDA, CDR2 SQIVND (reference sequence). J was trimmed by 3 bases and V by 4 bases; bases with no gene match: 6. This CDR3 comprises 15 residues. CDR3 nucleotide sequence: TGTGCCAGTAGTAATGCCCCGGGGGGGACAGATACGCAGTATTTT. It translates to CASSNAPGGTDTQYF.

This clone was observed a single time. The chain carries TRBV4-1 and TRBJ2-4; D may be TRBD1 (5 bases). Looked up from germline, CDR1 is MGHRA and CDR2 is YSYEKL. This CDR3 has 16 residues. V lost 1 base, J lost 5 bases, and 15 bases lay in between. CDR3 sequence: CASSQALLIGENIQYF. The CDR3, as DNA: TGCGCCAGCAGCCAAGCCCTCCTTATAGGGGAAAACATTCAGTACTTC.

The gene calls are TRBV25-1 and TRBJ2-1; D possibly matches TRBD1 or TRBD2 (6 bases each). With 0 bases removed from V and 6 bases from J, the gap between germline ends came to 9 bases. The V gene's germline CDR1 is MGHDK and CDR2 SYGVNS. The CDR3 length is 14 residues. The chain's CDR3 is CASSEYGGGNEQFF. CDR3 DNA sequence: TGTGCCAGCAGTGAATATGGAGGGGGCAATGAGCAGTTCTTC.

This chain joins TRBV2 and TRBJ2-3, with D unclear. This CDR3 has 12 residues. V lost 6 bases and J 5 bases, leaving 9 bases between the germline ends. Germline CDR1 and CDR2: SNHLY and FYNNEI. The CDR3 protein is CASSWKRDTQYF. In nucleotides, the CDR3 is TGTGCCAGCAGCTGGAAAAGAGATACGCAGTATTTT.

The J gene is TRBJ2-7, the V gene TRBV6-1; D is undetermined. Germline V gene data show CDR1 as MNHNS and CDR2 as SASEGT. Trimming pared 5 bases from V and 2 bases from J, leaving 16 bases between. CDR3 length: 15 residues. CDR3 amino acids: CASSQGIGQTYEQYF. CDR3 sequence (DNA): TGTGCCAGCAGTCAAGGAATCGGGCAGACCTACGAGCAGTACTTC.

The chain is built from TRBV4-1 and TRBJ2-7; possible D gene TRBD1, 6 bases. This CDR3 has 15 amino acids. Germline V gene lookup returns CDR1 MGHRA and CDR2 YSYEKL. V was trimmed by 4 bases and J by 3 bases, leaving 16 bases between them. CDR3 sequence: CASSPARGWDYEQYF. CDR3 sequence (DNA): TGCGCCAGCAGCCCTGCGAGGGGGTGGGACTACGAGCAGTACTTC.

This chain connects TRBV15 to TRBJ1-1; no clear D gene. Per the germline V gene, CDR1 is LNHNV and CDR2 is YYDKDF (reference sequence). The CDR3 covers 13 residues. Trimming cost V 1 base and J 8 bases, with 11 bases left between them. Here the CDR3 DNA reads TGTGCCACCAGCAGAGGACTTCTTGGCGAAGCTTTCTTT. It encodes CATSRGLLGEAFF.

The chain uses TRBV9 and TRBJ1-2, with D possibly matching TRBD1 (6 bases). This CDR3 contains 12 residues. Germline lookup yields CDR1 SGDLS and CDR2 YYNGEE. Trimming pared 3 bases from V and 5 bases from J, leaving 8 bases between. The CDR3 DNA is TGTGCCAGCAGCGAGGACAGATATGGCTACACCTTC. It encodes CASSEDRYGYTF.

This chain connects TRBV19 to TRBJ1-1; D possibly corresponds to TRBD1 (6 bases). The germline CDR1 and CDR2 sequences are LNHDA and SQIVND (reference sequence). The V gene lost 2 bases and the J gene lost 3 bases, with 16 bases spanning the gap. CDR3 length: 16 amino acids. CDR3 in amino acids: CASSIRGDIRDTEAFF. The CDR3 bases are TGTGCCAGTAGTATAAGGGGGGACATTAGGGACACTGAAGCTTTCTTT.

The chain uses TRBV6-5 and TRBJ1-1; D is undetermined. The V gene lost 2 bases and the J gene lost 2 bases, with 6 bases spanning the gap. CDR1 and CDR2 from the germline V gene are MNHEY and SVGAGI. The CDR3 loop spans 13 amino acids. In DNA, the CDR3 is TGTGCCAGCAGTTACGAGGAAAACACTGAAGCTTTCTTT. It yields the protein CASSYEENTEAFF.

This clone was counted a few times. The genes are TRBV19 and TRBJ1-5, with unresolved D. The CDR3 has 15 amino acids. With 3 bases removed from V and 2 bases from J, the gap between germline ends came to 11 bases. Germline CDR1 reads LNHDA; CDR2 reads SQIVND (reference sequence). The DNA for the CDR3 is TGTGCCAGTAGTATTGGAGTGGAGGGCAATCAGCCCCAGCATTTT. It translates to CASSIGVEGNQPQHF. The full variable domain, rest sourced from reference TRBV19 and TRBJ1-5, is DGGITQSPKYLFRKEGQNVTLSCEQNLNHDAMYWYRQDPGQGLRLIYYSQIVNDFQKGDIAEGYSVSREKKESFPLTVTSAQKNPTAFYLCASSIGVEGNQPQHFGDGTRLSIL.

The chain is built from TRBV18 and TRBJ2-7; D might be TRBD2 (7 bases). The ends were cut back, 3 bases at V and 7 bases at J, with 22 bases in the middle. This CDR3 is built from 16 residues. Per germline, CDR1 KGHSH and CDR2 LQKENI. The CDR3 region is CASSPSRGGYYGEQYF. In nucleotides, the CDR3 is TGTGCCAGCTCACCCTCCAGGGGAGGGTACTACGGGGAGCAGTACTTC.

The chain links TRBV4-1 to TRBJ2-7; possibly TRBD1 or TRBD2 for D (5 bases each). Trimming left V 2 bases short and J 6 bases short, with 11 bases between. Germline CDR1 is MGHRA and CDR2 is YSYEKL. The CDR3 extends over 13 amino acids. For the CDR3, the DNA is TGCGCCAGCAGCCAACCGCCGGGACCCGAGCAGTACTTC. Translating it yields CASSQPPGPEQYF.

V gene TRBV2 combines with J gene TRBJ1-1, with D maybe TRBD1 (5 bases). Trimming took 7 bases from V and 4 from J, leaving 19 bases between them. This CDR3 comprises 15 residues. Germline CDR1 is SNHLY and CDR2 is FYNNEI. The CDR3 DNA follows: TGTGCCAGCAACAACCGATGGGGGGTCACCACTGAAGCTTTCTTT. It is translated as CASNNRWGVTTEAFF.

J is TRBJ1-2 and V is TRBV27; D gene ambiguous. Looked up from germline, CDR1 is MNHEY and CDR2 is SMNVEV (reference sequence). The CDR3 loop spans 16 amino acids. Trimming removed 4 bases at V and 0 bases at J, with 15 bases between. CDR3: CASSSSPPAANYGYTF. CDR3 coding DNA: TGTGCCAGCAGTTCGTCCCCCCCCGCAGCTAACTATGGCTACACCTTC.

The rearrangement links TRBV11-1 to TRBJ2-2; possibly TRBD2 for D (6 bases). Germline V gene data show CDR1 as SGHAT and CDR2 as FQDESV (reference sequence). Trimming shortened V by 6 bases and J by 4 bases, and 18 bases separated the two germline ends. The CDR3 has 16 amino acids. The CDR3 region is CASRSRGAIGTGELFF. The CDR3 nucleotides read TGTGCCAGCAGGTCGCGCGGGGCGATCGGCACCGGGGAGCTGTTTTTT.

CDR3 in amino acids: CASRPTGYSGYTF. CDR3 bases: TGTGCCAGCAGGCCCACAGGGTATTCTGGCTACACCTTC. The rearrangement links TRBV6-6 to TRBJ1-2; tentative D call: TRBD1 (6 bases). This CDR3 is 13 amino acids long. CDR1 and CDR2 from the germline V gene are MNHNY and SVGAGI (reference sequence). V was cut by 6 bases and J by 7 bases, with 15 bases left in between.

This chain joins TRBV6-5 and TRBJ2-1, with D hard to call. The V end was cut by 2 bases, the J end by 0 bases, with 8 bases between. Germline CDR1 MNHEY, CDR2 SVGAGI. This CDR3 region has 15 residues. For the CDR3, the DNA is TGTGCCAGCAGTTACGGCCGGAGCTCCTACAATGAGCAGTTCTTC. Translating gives CASSYGRSSYNEQFF.

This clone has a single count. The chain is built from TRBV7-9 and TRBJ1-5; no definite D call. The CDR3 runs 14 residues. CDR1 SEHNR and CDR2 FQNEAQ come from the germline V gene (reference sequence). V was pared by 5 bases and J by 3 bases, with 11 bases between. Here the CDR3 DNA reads TGTGCCAGCAGCCGGAATTTTTTCAATCAGCCCCAGCATTTT. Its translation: CASSRNFFNQPQHF. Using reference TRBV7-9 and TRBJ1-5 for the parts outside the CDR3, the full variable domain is DTGVSQNPRHKITKRGQNVTFRCDPISEHNRLYWYRQTLGQGPEFLTYFQNEAQLEKSRLLSDRFSAERPKGSFSTLEIQRTEQGDSAMYLCASSRNFFNQPQHFGDGTRLSIL.

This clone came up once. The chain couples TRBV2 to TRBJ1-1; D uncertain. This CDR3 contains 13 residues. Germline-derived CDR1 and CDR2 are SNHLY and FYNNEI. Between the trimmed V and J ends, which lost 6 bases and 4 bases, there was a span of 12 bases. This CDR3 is CASRRVSSTEAFF. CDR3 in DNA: TGTGCCAGCAGGAGGGTTTCGAGCACTGAAGCTTTCTTT. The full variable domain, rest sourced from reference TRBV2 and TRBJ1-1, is EPEVTQTPSHQVTQMGQEVILRCVPISNHLYFYWYRQILGQKVEFLVSFYNNEISEKSEIFDDQFSVERPDGSNFTLKIRSTKLEDSAMYFCASRRVSSTEAFFGQGTRLTVV.

CDR3 region: CASSQSGGSGAKNIQYF. CDR3 nucleotides: TGCGCCAGCAGCCAAAGCGGGGGCTCGGGGGCCAAAAACATTCAGTACTTC. The V call is TRBV5-1, the J call TRBJ2-4, with 8 bases fitting TRBD2. V was clipped by 4 bases and J by 1 base; unmatched bases: 10. The CDR3 consists of 17 residues. CDR1 and CDR2 (germline): SGHRS, YFSETQ.

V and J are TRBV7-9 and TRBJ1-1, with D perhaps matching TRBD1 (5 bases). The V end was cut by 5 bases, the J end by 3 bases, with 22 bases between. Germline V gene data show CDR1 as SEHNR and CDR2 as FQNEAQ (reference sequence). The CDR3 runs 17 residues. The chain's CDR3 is CASSANQDLRGDTEAFF. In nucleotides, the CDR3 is TGTGCCAGCAGCGCAAACCAAGATCTTCGGGGGGACACTGAAGCTTTCTTT.